Below are 21 T cell receptor beta chains sequenced from a single sample in a study of a mutant IDH1 vaccine in newly diagnosed glioma. The time point here: baseline, week 1 (first vaccination visit). Noted treatment: pre-vaccination baseline after standard-of-care therapy. The repertoire was sequenced with immunoSEQ multiplex PCR; TCRdb's copy has only in-frame clones and lacks some. This sample has around 15,000 clones, with roughly 79% found just once. The specimen comprised PBMCs, sampled from a glioma patient treated with radiotherapy, temozolomide or both. These TCRs come from a man between 35 and 55 years old with glioma.

The chain employs TRBV28 and TRBJ1-2; D is possibly TRBD1 (6 bases). Germline values: CDR1 MDHEN, CDR2 SYDVKM. V was trimmed by 2 bases and J by 1 base, leaving 8 bases between them. The CDR3 is 14 amino acids. The CDR3 coding sequence is TGTGCCAGCAGTTTAGTGGGACATAACTATGGCTACACCTTC. Its protein is CASSLVGHNYGYTF.

The V and J genes are TRBV19 and TRBJ2-5; 7 bases line up with TRBD1. The DNA end is more similar to TRBJ2-7, so the J call may be wrong. The CDR3 runs 14 residues. From germline, CDR1 is LNHDA and CDR2 SQIVND (reference sequence). The CDR3 region has the DNA TGTGCCAGTAGTCCTCAGACAGGGATGGGCGAGCAGTACTTC. This encodes CASSPQTGMGEQYF.

J is TRBJ1-4 and V is TRBV4-3; the D gene is possibly TRBD1 (5 bases). V lost 0 bases and J 8 bases, leaving 16 bases between the germline ends. CDR1 LGHNA and CDR2 YSLEER come from the germline V gene. This CDR3 spans 16 amino acids. CDR3 in amino acids: CASSQDVAGLGEKLFF. CDR3 in DNA: TGCGCCAGCAGCCAAGATGTGGCAGGGCTGGGGGAAAAACTGTTTTTT.

The V and J genes are TRBV10-2 and TRBJ1-3; D ambiguous. Per the germline V gene, CDR1 is WSHSY and CDR2 is SAAADI. The CDR3 runs 16 residues. Between the trimmed V and J ends, which lost 3 bases and 0 bases, there was a span of 12 bases. The CDR3: CASSELGMSSGNTIYF. In DNA, the CDR3 is TGCGCCAGCAGTGAACTGGGGATGAGCTCTGGAAACACCATATATTTT.

This clone was seen a handful of times. This sequence joins TRBV18 and TRBJ2-1, with D maybe TRBD2 (6 bases). The CDR3 spans 20 residues. The germline CDR1 and CDR2 sequences are KGHSH and LQKENI. V was pared by 2 bases and J by 5 bases, with 28 bases between. CDR3 bases: TGTGCCAGCTCACCATACGCGGCGGGGACGAAGTCCCGGGGAGACAATGAGCAGTTCTTC. This encodes CASSPYAAGTKSRGDNEQFF.

V is TRBV2 and J is TRBJ2-1; TRBD2 matches 12 bases. This CDR3 is built from 16 residues. V was pared by 8 bases and J by 7 bases, with 12 bases of the junction left unmatched. Germline loops: CDR1 SNHLY, CDR2 FYNNEI. In nucleotides, the CDR3 is TGTGCCAGCCAACAACGAGGACTAGCGGGACTAAATGAGCAGTTCTTC. Translation gives CASQQRGLAGLNEQFF.

This clone was counted a few times. The rearrangement links TRBV28 to TRBJ2-1; D not resolved. Germline loops: CDR1 MDHEN, CDR2 SYDVKM. Trimming pared 6 bases from V and 9 bases from J, leaving 24 bases between. This CDR3 spans 16 amino acids. In DNA, the CDR3 is TGTGCCAGCAGGACGTCAACAAAGGTCTGGGATAGTGAGCAGTTCTTC. As protein: CASRTSTKVWDSEQFF.

The chain carries TRBV4-1 and TRBJ2-1; 8 bases line up with TRBD2. This CDR3 comprises 16 residues. CDR1 is MGHRA, CDR2 YSYEKL, per germline. V was clipped by 4 bases and J by 0 bases; unmatched bases: 5. The DNA of the CDR3 is TGCGCCAGCAGCCTTTGGACTAGCAGCTCCTACAATGAGCAGTTCTTC. Its translation is CASSLWTSSSYNEQFF.

The chain uses TRBV10-3 and TRBJ1-6, with unresolved D. The length of the CDR3 is 14 residues. Per the germline V gene, CDR1 is ENHRY and CDR2 is SYGVKD. Trimming took off 0 bases at V and 11 bases at J, with 11 bases between the two ends. As DNA, the CDR3 is TGTGCCATCAGTGAGTCTACCCTGGGTACACCCCTCCACTTT. Its protein product is CAISESTLGTPLHF.

The chain has TRBV5-1 and TRBJ1-2, with 7 bases lining up with TRBD1. This CDR3 is 17 amino acids long. V gave up 4 bases and J gave up 0 bases; unmatched junction bases: 12. CDR1 is SGHRS and CDR2 is YFSETQ in the germline V gene. CDR3 bases: TGCGCCAGCAGCCCCCGTTCTGGGGACAGATCTAACTATGGCTACACCTTC. Encoded protein: CASSPRSGDRSNYGYTF.

The V call is TRBV13, the J call TRBJ2-1; 15 bases match TRBD2. The CDR3 spans 17 residues. Looked up from germline, CDR1 is PRHDT and CDR2 is FYEKMQ (reference sequence). The V segment lost 7 bases and the J segment 7 bases; nucleotides outside the gene matches: 11. CDR3 region: CASTPFVGTSGRNEQFF. For the CDR3, the DNA is TGTGCCAGCACCCCCTTCGTGGGGACTAGCGGGAGGAATGAGCAGTTCTTC.

The chain is built from TRBV27 and TRBJ1-1, with 8 nucleotides matching TRBD1. Germline-derived CDR1 and CDR2 are MNHEY and SMNVEV (reference sequence). This CDR3 region has 14 residues. With V trimmed by 3 bases and J by 6 bases, 6 bases remained unmatched. The CDR3 DNA reads as TGTGCCAGCAGTTTTAGGGACAGGAGGGCTGAAGCTTTCTTT. This codes for CASSFRDRRAEAFF.

The J gene is TRBJ2-3, the V gene TRBV15, with 7 bases aligning to TRBD2. V lost 0 bases and J lost 4; bases outside the gene matches: 4. Looked up from germline, CDR1 is LNHNV and CDR2 is YYDKDF (reference sequence). CDR3 length equals 15 residues. Here the CDR3 reads CATSRDRGGADTQYF. CDR3 sequence (DNA): TGTGCCACCAGCAGAGATAGGGGAGGGGCAGATACGCAGTATTTT.

This clone was seen a handful of times. The chain is built from TRBV7-9 and TRBJ2-3; 9 bases fit TRBD1. V gave up 4 bases and J gave up 1 base; unmatched junction bases: 6. The CDR3 is 16 amino acids. CDR1 and CDR2 from the germline V gene are SEHNR and FQNEAQ (reference sequence). Here the CDR3 reads CASSSTGTGRTDTQYF. CDR3 DNA sequence: TGTGCCAGCAGCTCGACCGGGACAGGGCGCACAGATACGCAGTATTTT.

The chain is built from TRBV7-2 and TRBJ2-5; 8 nucleotides match TRBD2. Germline V gene lookup returns CDR1 SGHTA and CDR2 FQGNSA. The CDR3 has 13 amino acids. The trim removed 5 bases at V and 5 bases at J, leaving 4 bases unmatched. In DNA form, the CDR3 reads TGTGCCAGCAGCATGGGACTAGAGGAGACCCAGTACTTC. It translates to CASSMGLEETQYF.

The chain uses TRBV5-8 and TRBJ1-3, with D tentatively TRBD1 (5 bases). The CDR3 is 13 residues long. The V and J ends lost 7 bases and 2 bases respectively, with 10 bases between them. Germline V gene data show CDR1 as SGHTS and CDR2 as YDEGEE. The CDR3 DNA follows: TGTGCCAGCCGGGGACGGACTGGAAACACCATATATTTT. It translates to CASRGRTGNTIYF.

The chain employs TRBV19 and TRBJ2-1; 7 bases line up with TRBD2. The CDR3 runs to 13 residues. The junction had 4 bases not matched to a gene; V was cut back by 7 bases and J by 4 bases. CDR1 is LNHDA and CDR2 is SQIVND in the germline V gene (reference sequence). CDR3 protein: CASIERGYNEQFF. In DNA form, the CDR3 reads TGTGCCAGTATAGAGCGGGGTTACAATGAGCAGTTCTTC.

The chain carries TRBV11-2 and TRBJ2-2, with unresolved D. The V end was cut by 9 bases, the J end by 0 bases, with 14 bases between. This CDR3 spans 15 amino acids. The germline V gene has CDR1 SGHAT and CDR2 FQNNGV. In nucleotides, the CDR3 is TGTGCCAGTCAGGTTACTCAGACGAACACCGGGGAGCTGTTTTTT. This codes for CASQVTQTNTGELFF. Combining the CDR3 with reference TRBV11-2 and TRBJ2-2 gives the whole variable domain EAGVAQSPRYKIIEKRQSVAFWCNPISGHATLYWYQQILGQGPKLLIQFQNNGVVDDSQLPKDRFSAERLKGVDSTLKIQPAKLEDSAVYLCASQVTQTNTGELFFGEGSRLTVL.

This rearrangement joins TRBV7-9 to TRBJ2-3; D gene uncertain. The CDR3 is 14 amino acids. Germline V CDR1 and CDR2: SEHNR, FQNEAQ (reference sequence). Between the trimmed V and J ends, which lost 5 bases and 3 bases, there was a span of 12 bases. CDR3 protein: CASSRPGRTDTQYF. As DNA, the CDR3 is TGTGCCAGCAGCAGACCGGGTAGGACAGATACGCAGTATTTT. Full variable domain (remainder filled in from reference TRBV7-9 and TRBJ2-3): DTGVSQNPRHKITKRGQNVTFRCDPISEHNRLYWYRQTLGQGPEFLTYFQNEAQLEKSRLLSDRFSAERPKGSFSTLEIQRTEQGDSAMYLCASSRPGRTDTQYFGPGTRLTVL.

The chain couples TRBV25-1 to TRBJ1-4, with D tentatively TRBD1 (6 bases). Germline CDR1 reads MGHDK; CDR2 reads SYGVNS. Trimming took 6 bases from V and 8 from J, leaving 19 bases between them. The CDR3 loop spans 15 amino acids. The CDR3 is CASSYQGKEDEKLFF. The CDR3 DNA reads TGTGCCAGCAGCTACCAGGGGAAAGAGGACGAAAAACTGTTTTTT.

The chain has TRBV19 and TRBJ1-2; a weak D match, TRBD1 (6 bases). Deletions cut 5 bases from V and 4 bases from J, with 17 bases between. CDR1 is LNHDA, CDR2 SQIVND, per germline (reference sequence). The CDR3 extends over 15 amino acids. The CDR3: CASSVLQGSSYGYTF. CDR3 DNA sequence: TGTGCCAGTAGTGTTCTTCAGGGGTCGTCCTATGGCTACACCTTC.